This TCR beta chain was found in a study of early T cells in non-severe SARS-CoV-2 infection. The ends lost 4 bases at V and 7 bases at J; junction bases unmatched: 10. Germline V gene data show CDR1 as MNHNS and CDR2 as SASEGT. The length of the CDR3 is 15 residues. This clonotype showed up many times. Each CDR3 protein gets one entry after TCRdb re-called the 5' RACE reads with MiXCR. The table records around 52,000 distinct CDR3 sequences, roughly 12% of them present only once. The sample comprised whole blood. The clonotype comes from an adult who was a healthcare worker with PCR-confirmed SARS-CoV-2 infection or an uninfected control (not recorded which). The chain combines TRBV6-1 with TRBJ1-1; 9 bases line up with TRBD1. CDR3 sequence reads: CASSGPGQGKGEAFF. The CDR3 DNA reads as TGTGCCAGCAGTGGTCCGGGACAGGGAAAGGGTGAAGCTTTCTTT.